This T cell receptor beta chain was recovered during a study of post-analysis software for immune sequencing data. This CDR3 spans 13 amino acids. The germline gives CDR1 DFQATT, CDR2 SNEGSKA (reference sequence). Trimming left V 7 bases short and J 1 base short, with 14 bases between. Prepared TCR beta cDNA libraries contained unique molecular identifiers. TCRdb passed the PCR reads through MiXCR, listing each CDR3 protein once. The repertoire holds 700,000 to 800,000 distinct CDR3 sequences, with 25% to 30% as singletons. Study findings and constraints: Compared with controls, patients had more of about 5 TRBV segments, including TRBV5-6, TRBV5-1 and TRBV20-1.

About this clonotype itself: What it binds is unknown.

The chain links TRBV20-1 to TRBJ2-7, with D hard to call. The clonotype comes from a girl between 5 and 17 years old with multiple sclerosis. Material: blood. The CDR3 reads CSVPGPASYEQYF. In DNA, the CDR3 is TGCAGTGTTCCCGGACCCGCGTCCTACGAGCAGTACTTC.